This T cell receptor (beta chain) was documented in a study of shared clonotypes between healthy human individuals. Study overall: Two female and a few male donors aged 18 to 49 were enrolled.

The CDR3 contains 13 residues. V was clipped by 6 bases and J by 9 bases, with 18 bases between them. Germline V CDR1 and CDR2: MNHNS, SASEGT. Genomic DNA of every subset was divided equally among multiple immunoSEQ plates. Each replicate PCR on the sorted subsets used 150 to 200 ng DNA (roughly 32,000 T cell genomes). Profiling relied on immunoSEQ multiplex PCR, and the TCRdb table lists in-frame clones only, not all of them. The sample shows a few million clones, 93% of them seen only once. Donors comprised only Caucasian adults living in Nashville, Tennessee. The sequenced material came from naive CD4+ T cells from PBMCs. Subset of the sample: CD45RA+ positively selected. The rearrangement uses TRBV6-1 and TRBJ2-7, with D unresolved. This receptor was taken from a young man in good health. Some clones in this sample may be carry-over from other donors' samples. CDR3 loop: CASRQNAPSGQYF. CDR3 coding DNA: TGTGCCAGCAGACAAAACGCTCCTTCAGGGCAGTACTTC.